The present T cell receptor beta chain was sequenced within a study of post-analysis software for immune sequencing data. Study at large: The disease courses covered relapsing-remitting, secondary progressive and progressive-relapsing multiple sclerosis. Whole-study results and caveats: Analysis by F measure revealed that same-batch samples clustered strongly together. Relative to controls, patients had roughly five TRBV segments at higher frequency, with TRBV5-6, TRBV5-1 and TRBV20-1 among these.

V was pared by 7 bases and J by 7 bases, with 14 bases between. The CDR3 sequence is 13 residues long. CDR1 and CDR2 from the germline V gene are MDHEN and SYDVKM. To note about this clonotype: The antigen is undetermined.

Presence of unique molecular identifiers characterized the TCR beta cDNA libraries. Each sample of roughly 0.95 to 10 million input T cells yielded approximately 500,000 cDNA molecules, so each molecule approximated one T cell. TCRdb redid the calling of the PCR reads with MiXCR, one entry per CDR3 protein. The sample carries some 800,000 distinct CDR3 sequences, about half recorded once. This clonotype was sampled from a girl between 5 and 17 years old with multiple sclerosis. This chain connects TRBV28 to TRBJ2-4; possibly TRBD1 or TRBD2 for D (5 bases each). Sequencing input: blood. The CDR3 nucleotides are TGTGCCAGCAACTCGAGGGGAGAGAACATTCAGTACTTC. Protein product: CASNSRGENIQYF.